This T cell receptor beta chain stems from a study of graft-versus-host responses after intestinal transplantation. For the study at large: After anti-thymocyte globulin induction, recipients took tacrolimus and steroids for 3 to 4 years.

The method was immunoSEQ multiplex PCR; TCRdb's version includes in-frame clones alone and lacks a portion of them. Of some 150,000 clones listed, about nine tenths are singletons. This CDR3 has 17 amino acids. Germline trimming cut 4 bases from V and 0 bases from J; bases unmatched to any gene: 10. CDR1 and CDR2 (germline): SGHNT, YYREEE (reference sequence). This clone has only one observation. Its antigen is undetermined. Findings of the study overall: Early after transplant, HvG declines were associated with peak levels of circulating GvH clones. Some patients had graft-donor T cell macrochimerism. In their allografts, the ratios of graft-versus-host to host-versus-graft T cell clones were high. In recipient marrow, GvH clones were found, and some appeared first in ileum or blood.

This chain connects TRBV5-4 to TRBJ2-7; 10 bases agree with TRBD1. The material sequenced was unstimulated CD4+ T cells sorted from spleen or lymph node cells, taken before intestinal transplant. This sequence was found in a human donor who received an intestinal transplant. CDR3 sequence reads: CASSGRDRGSISYEQYF. The DNA for the CDR3 is TGTGCCAGCAGCGGCCGGGACAGGGGTTCCATCTCCTACGAGCAGTACTTC.